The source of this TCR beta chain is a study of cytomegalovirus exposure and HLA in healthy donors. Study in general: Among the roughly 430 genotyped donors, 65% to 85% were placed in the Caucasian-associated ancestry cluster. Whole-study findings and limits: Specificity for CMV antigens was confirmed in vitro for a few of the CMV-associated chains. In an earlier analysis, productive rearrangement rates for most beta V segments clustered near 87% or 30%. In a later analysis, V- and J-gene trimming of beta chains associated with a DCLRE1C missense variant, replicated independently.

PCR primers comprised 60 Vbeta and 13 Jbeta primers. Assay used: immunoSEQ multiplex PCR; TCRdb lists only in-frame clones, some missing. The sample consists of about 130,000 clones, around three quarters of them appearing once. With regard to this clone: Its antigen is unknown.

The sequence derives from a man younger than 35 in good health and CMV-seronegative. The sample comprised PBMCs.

The CDR3 DNA is TGTGCTAGTGGCAGGGACTGGGTGAACACTGAAGCTTTCTTT. Translating gives CASGRDWVNTEAFF. The genes are TRBV12-5 and TRBJ1-1; D possibly corresponds to TRBD1 (5 bases). Per germline, CDR1 LGHNT and CDR2 FRNRAP. The CDR3 loop spans 14 amino acids. V lost 6 bases and J lost 0, with 11 bases in between.